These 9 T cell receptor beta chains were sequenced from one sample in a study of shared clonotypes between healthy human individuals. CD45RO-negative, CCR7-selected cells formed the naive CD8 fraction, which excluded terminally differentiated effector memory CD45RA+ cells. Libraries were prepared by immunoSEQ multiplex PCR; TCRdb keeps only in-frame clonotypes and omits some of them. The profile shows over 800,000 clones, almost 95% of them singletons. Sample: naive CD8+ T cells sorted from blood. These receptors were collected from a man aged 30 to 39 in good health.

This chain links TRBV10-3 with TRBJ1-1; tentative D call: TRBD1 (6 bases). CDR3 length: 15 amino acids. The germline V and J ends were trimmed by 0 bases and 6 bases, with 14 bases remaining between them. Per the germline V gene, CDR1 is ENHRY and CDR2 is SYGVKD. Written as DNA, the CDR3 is TGTGCCATCAGTGAGTCGAGGGGGGTAACGGCTGAAGCTTTCTTT. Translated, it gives CAISESRGVTAEAFF.

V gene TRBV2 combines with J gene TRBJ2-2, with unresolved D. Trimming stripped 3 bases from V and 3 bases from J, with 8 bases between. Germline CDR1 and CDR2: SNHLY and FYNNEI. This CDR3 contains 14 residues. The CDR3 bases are TGTGCCAGCAGTGATAGCAAAGACACCGGGGAGCTGTTTTTT. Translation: CASSDSKDTGELFF.

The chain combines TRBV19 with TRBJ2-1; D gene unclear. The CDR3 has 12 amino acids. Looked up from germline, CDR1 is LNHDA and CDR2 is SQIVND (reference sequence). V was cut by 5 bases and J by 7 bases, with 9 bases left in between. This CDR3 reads CASSLVANEQFF. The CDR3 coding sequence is TGTGCCAGTAGTCTGGTAGCAAATGAGCAGTTCTTC.

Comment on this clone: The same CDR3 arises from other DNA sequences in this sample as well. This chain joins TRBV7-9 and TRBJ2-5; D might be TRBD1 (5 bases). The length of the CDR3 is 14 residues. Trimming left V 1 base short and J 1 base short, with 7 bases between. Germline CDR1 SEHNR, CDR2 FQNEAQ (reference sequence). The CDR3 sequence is CASSLVDSQETQYF. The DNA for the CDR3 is TGTGCCAGCAGCTTAGTCGACAGCCAAGAGACCCAGTACTTC.

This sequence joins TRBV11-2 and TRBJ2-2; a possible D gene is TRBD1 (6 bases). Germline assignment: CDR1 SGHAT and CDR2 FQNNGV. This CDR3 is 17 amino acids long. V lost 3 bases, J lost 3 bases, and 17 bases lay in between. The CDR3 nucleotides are TGTGCCAGCAGCTTCTCGCCAGGGGCGGAGTACACCGGGGAGCTGTTTTTT. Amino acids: CASSFSPGAEYTGELFF.

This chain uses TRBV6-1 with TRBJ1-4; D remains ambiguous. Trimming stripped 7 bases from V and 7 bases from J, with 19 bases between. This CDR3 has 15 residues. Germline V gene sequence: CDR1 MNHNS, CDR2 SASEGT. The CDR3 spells CASTRMAGGFEKLFF. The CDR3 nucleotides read TGTGCCAGCACCAGGATGGCGGGAGGTTTTGAAAAACTGTTTTTT.

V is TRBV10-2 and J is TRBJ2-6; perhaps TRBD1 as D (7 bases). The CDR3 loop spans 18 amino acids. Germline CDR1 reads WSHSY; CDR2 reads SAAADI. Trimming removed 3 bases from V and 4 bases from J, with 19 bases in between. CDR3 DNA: TGCGCCAGCAGTGACTTCGGACAGGAGGGTATGGGGGCCAACGTCCTGACTTTC. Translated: CASSDFGQEGMGANVLTF.

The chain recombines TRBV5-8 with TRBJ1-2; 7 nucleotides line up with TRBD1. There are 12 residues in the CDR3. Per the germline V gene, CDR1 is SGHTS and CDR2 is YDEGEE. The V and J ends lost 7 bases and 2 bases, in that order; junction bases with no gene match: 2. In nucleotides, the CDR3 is TGTGCCAGCCCACAGGGGAACTATGGCTACACCTTC. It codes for CASPQGNYGYTF.

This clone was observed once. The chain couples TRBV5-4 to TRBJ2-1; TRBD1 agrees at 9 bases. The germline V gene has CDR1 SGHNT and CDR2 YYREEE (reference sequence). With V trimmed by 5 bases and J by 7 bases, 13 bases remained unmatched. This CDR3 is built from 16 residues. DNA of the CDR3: TGTGCCAGCAGACATCCCGGGACAGGGCGCAATAATGAGCAGTTCTTC. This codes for CASRHPGTGRNNEQFF.